This is a list of T cell receptor beta chains from one sample in a study of blood T cell repertoires in COVID-19. The table came from immunoSEQ multiplex PCR; TCRdb's copy has only in-frame clones and leaves some out. Counted here are more than 90,000 clones, 75% to 85% occurring once; the ten biggest clones make up roughly 7.9%. The material sequenced was peripheral blood. The source of these receptors is a man aged 70 or older with acute or convalescent COVID-19. CDR3s include the opening cysteine and the closing phenylalanine or tryptophan. The D gene is left open where the match is weak. Expanded clones get a size class; other rows say once, few or many, or leave the size out.

d_gene: .; abundance: .; j_gene: TRBJ1-2; v_gene: TRBV28; CDR3nt: TGTGCCAGCAGTGATACTTATGGCTACACCTTC; CDR3aa: CASSDTYGYTF
d_gene: .; abundance: .; j_gene: TRBJ2-5; v_gene: TRBV15; CDR3nt: TGTGCCACCAGCAGTTTGCAGGGTCGCGGTGAGACCCAGTACTTC; CDR3aa: CATSSLQGRGETQYF
d_gene: TRBD1; abundance: .; j_gene: TRBJ1-5; v_gene: TRBV4-2; CDR3nt: TGTGCCAGCAGCCAAGCGCGGACAGGTAATCAGCCCCAGCATTTT; CDR3aa: CASSQARTGNQPQHF
d_gene: .; abundance: .; j_gene: TRBJ2-2; v_gene: TRBV5-1; CDR3nt: TGCGCCAGCAGTCAAGAGGGCAGGGGATTTACCGGGGAGCTGTTTTTT; CDR3aa: CASSQEGRGFTGELFF
d_gene: .; abundance: .; j_gene: TRBJ1-4; v_gene: TRBV5-1; CDR3nt: TGCGCCAGCAGCTTGACAGGGATCTTTTTTGAAAAACTGTTTTTT; CDR3aa: CASSLTGIFFEKLFF
d_gene: TRBD1; abundance: .; j_gene: TRBJ1-2; v_gene: TRBV5-1; CDR3nt: TGCGCCAGCAGCGGGGGACAGGCCTATGGCTACACCTTC; CDR3aa: CASSGGQAYGYTF
d_gene: .; abundance: once; j_gene: TRBJ1-5; v_gene: TRBV5-1; CDR3nt: TGCGCCAGCAGCTTGAGGGGCGACGGCAATCAGCCCCAGCATTTT; CDR3aa: CASSLRGDGNQPQHF
d_gene: TRBD2; abundance: .; j_gene: TRBJ2-5; v_gene: TRBV18; CDR3nt: TGTGCCAGCTCACCACCAGGTCGGACTAGCGGGGGCGGAGGGACCCAGTACTTC; CDR3aa: CASSPPGRTSGGGGTQYF
d_gene: TRBD1; abundance: .; j_gene: TRBJ2-7; v_gene: TRBV27; CDR3nt: TGTGCCAGCGGTTGGACAGGGAACCACGAGCAGTACTTC; CDR3aa: CASGWTGNHEQYF
d_gene: .; abundance: .; j_gene: TRBJ2-1; v_gene: TRBV10-3; CDR3nt: TGTGCCATCAGTGAACCGGGTACAAATGAGCAGTTCTTC; CDR3aa: CAISEPGTNEQFF
d_gene: TRBD2; abundance: .; j_gene: TRBJ2-3; v_gene: TRBV7-2; CDR3nt: TGTGCCAGCAGCTTAGCCCGCAGTAGCGGGGGGGGCGATACGCAGTATTTT; CDR3aa: CASSLARSSGGGDTQYF
d_gene: .; abundance: .; j_gene: TRBJ2-3; v_gene: TRBV19; CDR3nt: TGTGCCAGTAGTATTTTAGCGGGACAGATCACAGATACGCAGTATTTT; CDR3aa: CASSILAGQITDTQYF
d_gene: .; abundance: .; j_gene: TRBJ2-1; v_gene: TRBV5-1; CDR3nt: TGCGCCAGCAGCCTAGGGAGAGTGCAGTTCTTC; CDR3aa: CASSLGRVQFF
d_gene: .; abundance: .; j_gene: TRBJ2-3; v_gene: TRBV28; CDR3nt: TGTGCCAGCAGCAATAGCGGCGGGTCGGGCACAGATACGCAGTATTTT; CDR3aa: CASSNSGGSGTDTQYF
d_gene: TRBD2; abundance: .; j_gene: TRBJ2-6; v_gene: TRBV24-1; CDR3nt: TGTGCCACCGAGGGAGGGGCAGGGGCCAACGTCCTGACTTTC; CDR3aa: CATEGGAGANVLTF
d_gene: TRBD2; abundance: .; j_gene: TRBJ2-7; v_gene: TRBV6-1; CDR3nt: TGTGCCAGCAGTGACGGACTAGCGGGCCTCTACGAGCAGTACTTC; CDR3aa: CASSDGLAGLYEQYF
d_gene: .; abundance: .; j_gene: TRBJ2-1; v_gene: TRBV9; CDR3nt: TGTGCCAGCAGCGTAGCTACGGGGAGGACCCGAGGCACCTACAATGAGCAGTTCTTC; CDR3aa: CASSVATGRTRGTYNEQFF
d_gene: .; abundance: .; j_gene: TRBJ2-6; v_gene: TRBV7-3; CDR3nt: TGTGCCAGCAGCCGAATTGGTCGGGGGTCTGGGGCCAACGTCCTGACTTTC; CDR3aa: CASSRIGRGSGANVLTF
d_gene: TRBD1; abundance: .; j_gene: TRBJ2-2; v_gene: TRBV5-1; CDR3nt: TGCGCCAGCAGTTTGAGGACAGGGGACACCGGGGAGCTGTTTTTT; CDR3aa: CASSLRTGDTGELFF
d_gene: TRBD1; abundance: .; j_gene: TRBJ2-7; v_gene: TRBV29-1; CDR3nt: TGCAGCGTTACTGAGACAGGGACCTACGAGCAGTACTTC; CDR3aa: CSVTETGTYEQYF
d_gene: TRBD1; abundance: .; j_gene: TRBJ2-2; v_gene: TRBV5-6; CDR3nt: TGTGCCAGCAGCTTCGGACAGGGAGACACCGGGGAGCTGTTTTTT; CDR3aa: CASSFGQGDTGELFF
d_gene: .; abundance: .; j_gene: TRBJ1-1; v_gene: TRBV10-2; CDR3nt: TGCGCCAGTAATGAACCGGGACAAGACACTGAAGCTTTCTTT; CDR3aa: CASNEPGQDTEAFF
d_gene: TRBD1; abundance: .; j_gene: TRBJ1-2; v_gene: TRBV5-6; CDR3nt: TGTGCCAGCAGCTTGGCGGGACAGTATGTAGGCTACACCTTC; CDR3aa: CASSLAGQYVGYTF
d_gene: .; abundance: .; j_gene: TRBJ1-3; v_gene: TRBV20-1; CDR3nt: TGCAGTGCTAGTTTTCCAGGGAACATAAACACCATATATTTT; CDR3aa: CSASFPGNINTIYF
d_gene: TRBD1; abundance: .; j_gene: TRBJ2-7; v_gene: TRBV5-4; CDR3nt: TGTGCCAGCAGCTTGCCACAGGGGTCCTACGAGCAGTACTTC; CDR3aa: CASSLPQGSYEQYF
d_gene: .; abundance: .; j_gene: TRBJ1-2; v_gene: TRBV5-1; CDR3nt: TGCGCCAGCAGCTTCTCGGGGTTCGGGGATGGCTACACCTTC; CDR3aa: CASSFSGFGDGYTF
d_gene: TRBD1; abundance: .; j_gene: TRBJ2-3; v_gene: TRBV7-8; CDR3nt: TGTGCCAGCAGCTGGGGACAGTATTACACAGATACGCAGTATTTT; CDR3aa: CASSWGQYYTDTQYF
d_gene: TRBD1; abundance: .; j_gene: TRBJ2-7; v_gene: TRBV5-1; CDR3nt: TGCGCCAGCAGCTTGACCGGACAGGAGAGCTCCTACGAGCAGTACTTC; CDR3aa: CASSLTGQESSYEQYF
d_gene: .; abundance: few; j_gene: TRBJ1-5; v_gene: TRBV28; CDR3nt: TGTGCCAGCAGCCGGACACCTAGCAATCAGCCCCAGCATTTT; CDR3aa: CASSRTPSNQPQHF
d_gene: .; abundance: .; j_gene: TRBJ1-2; v_gene: TRBV3-1/TRBV3-2; CDR3nt: TGTGCCAGCAGCCAAGGGTCAAGTCAGGGCTACACCTTC; CDR3aa: CASSQGSSQGYTF
d_gene: TRBD2; abundance: once; j_gene: TRBJ2-7; v_gene: TRBV5-1; CDR3nt: TGCGCCAGCAGCTTGGGGACTAGCTCCTACGAGCAGTACTTC; CDR3aa: CASSLGTSSYEQYF
d_gene: .; abundance: .; j_gene: TRBJ1-6; v_gene: TRBV28; CDR3nt: TGTGCCAGCAGGGACAGCTCCCTACCACCCCTCCACTTT; CDR3aa: CASRDSSLPPLHF
d_gene: .; abundance: .; j_gene: TRBJ2-2; v_gene: TRBV10-1; CDR3nt: TGCGCCAGCAGTCAGAGCCCAGGGTACGGCACCGGGGAGCTGTTTTTT; CDR3aa: CASSQSPGYGTGELFF
d_gene: .; abundance: .; j_gene: TRBJ1-1; v_gene: TRBV3-1/TRBV3-2; CDR3nt: TGTGCCAGCAGCCTTCAGGAGAACACTGAAGCTTTCTTT; CDR3aa: CASSLQENTEAFF
d_gene: .; abundance: .; j_gene: TRBJ2-5; v_gene: TRBV5-1; CDR3nt: TGCGCCAGCAGCTTGGCAGGGGTCGTCGAAGAGACCCAGTACTTC; CDR3aa: CASSLAGVVEETQYF
d_gene: .; abundance: .; j_gene: TRBJ1-5; v_gene: TRBV28; CDR3nt: TGTGCCAGCACCGACACAGGGCTCAATCAGCCCCAGCATTTT; CDR3aa: CASTDTGLNQPQHF
d_gene: TRBD1; abundance: .; j_gene: TRBJ2-7; v_gene: TRBV24-1; CDR3nt: TGTGCCACCAGTCCGGGACAGGGGATCGGCGAGCAGTACTTC; CDR3aa: CATSPGQGIGEQYF
d_gene: .; abundance: .; j_gene: TRBJ1-3; v_gene: TRBV9; CDR3nt: TGTGCCAGCAGCGTAGATGCAGGGAAAGGAAACACCATATATTTT; CDR3aa: CASSVDAGKGNTIYF
d_gene: TRBD1; abundance: .; j_gene: TRBJ2-2; v_gene: TRBV24-1; CDR3nt: TGTGCCACCAGTGATTTAGGGACAGGTCTTAACACCGGGGAGCTGTTTTTT; CDR3aa: CATSDLGTGLNTGELFF
d_gene: TRBD2; abundance: few; j_gene: TRBJ2-2; v_gene: TRBV7-9; CDR3nt: TGTGCCAGCAGCTCCGGGACTAGCGGAGACACCGGGGAGCTGTTTTTT; CDR3aa: CASSSGTSGDTGELFF
d_gene: .; abundance: .; j_gene: TRBJ2-2; v_gene: TRBV18; CDR3nt: TGTGCCAGCTCACCAGACAGGACCGGGGAGCTGTTTTTT; CDR3aa: CASSPDRTGELFF
d_gene: TRBD2; abundance: .; j_gene: TRBJ2-3; v_gene: TRBV5-1; CDR3nt: TGCGCCAGCAGCCCCACTAGCGGATCAACAGATACGCAGTATTTT; CDR3aa: CASSPTSGSTDTQYF
d_gene: .; abundance: .; j_gene: TRBJ1-2; v_gene: TRBV12-3/TRBV12-4; CDR3nt: TGTGCCAGCAGTTTTTTATTGGGAGGTGGCTACACCTTC; CDR3aa: CASSFLLGGGYTF